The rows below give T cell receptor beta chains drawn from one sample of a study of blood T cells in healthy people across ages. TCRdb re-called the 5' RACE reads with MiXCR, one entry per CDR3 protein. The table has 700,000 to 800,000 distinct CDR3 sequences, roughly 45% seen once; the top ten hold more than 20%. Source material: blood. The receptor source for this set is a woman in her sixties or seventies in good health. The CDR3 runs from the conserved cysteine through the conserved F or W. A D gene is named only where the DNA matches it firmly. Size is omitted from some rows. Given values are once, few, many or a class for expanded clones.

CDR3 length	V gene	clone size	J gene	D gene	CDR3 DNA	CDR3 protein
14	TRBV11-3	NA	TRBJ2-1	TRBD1	TGTGCCAGCAGCACCGGGACAGGGGTCGATGAGCAGTTCTTC	CASSTGTGVDEQFF
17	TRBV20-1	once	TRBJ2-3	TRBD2	TGCAGTGCTAGAGATTCCCTAGCGGGGGGCAGCACAGATACGCAGTATTTT	CSARDSLAGGSTDTQYF
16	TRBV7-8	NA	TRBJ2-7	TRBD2	TGTGCCAGCAGCCCATTGACTAGCCCGGACGGGTACGAGCAGTACTTC	CASSPLTSPDGYEQYF
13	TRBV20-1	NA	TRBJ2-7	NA	TGCAGTGCTAGAGATGCGGGGCTGAACGAGCAGTACTTC	CSARDAGLNEQYF
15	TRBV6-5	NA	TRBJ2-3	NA	TGTGCCAGCAGACCGATAGTGGTTTCGGCAGATACGCAGTATTTT	CASRPIVVSADTQYF
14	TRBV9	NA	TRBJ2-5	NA	TGTGCCAGCAGCGCCCGGGTCACCCAAGAGACCCAGTACTTC	CASSARVTQETQYF
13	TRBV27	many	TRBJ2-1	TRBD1	TGTGCCAGCAGTGCCAACAGGGGGCGCGAGCAGTTCTTC	CASSANRGREQFF
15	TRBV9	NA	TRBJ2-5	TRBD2	TGTGCCAGCAGCGTTGCTAGCGGGGTATACAATGAGCAGTACTTC	CASSVASGVYNEQYF
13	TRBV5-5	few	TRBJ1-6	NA	TGTGCCAGCAGCCCTATCAGCGGAGCACCCCTCCACTTT	CASSPISGAPLHF
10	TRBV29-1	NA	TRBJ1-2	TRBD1	TGCAGCGTTGGACAGGGTGATTACACCTTC	CSVGQGDYTF
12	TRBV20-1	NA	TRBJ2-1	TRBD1	TGCAGTGCTCAGGGGGACCACAATGAGCAGTTCTTC	CSAQGDHNEQFF
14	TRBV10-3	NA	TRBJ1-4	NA	TGTGCCATCAGTGAGTCGGGCGGGTCTGAAAAACTGTTTTTT	CAISESGGSEKLFF
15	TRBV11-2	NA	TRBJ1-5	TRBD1	TGTGCCAGCAGCTCGGACAGGGCGGGCAATCAGCCCCAGCATTTT	CASSSDRAGNQPQHF
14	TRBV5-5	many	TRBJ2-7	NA	TGTGCCAGCAGCCCAACAGCAACCGCCTACGAGCAGTACTTC	CASSPTATAYEQYF
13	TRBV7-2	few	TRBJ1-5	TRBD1	TGTGCCAGCAGCGGGGACAGGGATCAGCCCCAGCATTTT	CASSGDRDQPQHF
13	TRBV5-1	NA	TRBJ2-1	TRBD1	TGCGCCAGCAGCACGCCCGACAGGGGTCGGCAGTTCTTC	CASSTPDRGRQFF
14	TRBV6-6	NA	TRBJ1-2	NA	TGTGCCAGCATAATGGACGGGACTAACTATGGCTACACCTTC	CASIMDGTNYGYTF
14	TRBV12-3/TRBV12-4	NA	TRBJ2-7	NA	TGTGCCAGCAGTACACACAGGACCTCCTACGAGCAGTACTTC	CASSTHRTSYEQYF
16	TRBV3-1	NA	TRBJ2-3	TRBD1	TGTGCCAGCAGCCAACGAGGGGGCGGATTCACAGATACGCAGTATTTT	CASSQRGGGFTDTQYF
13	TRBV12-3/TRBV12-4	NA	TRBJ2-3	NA	TGTGCCAGCAGGTCAGGGGACTTTGATACGCAGTATTTT	CASRSGDFDTQYF
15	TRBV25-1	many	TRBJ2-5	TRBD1	TGTGCCAGCAGTGCCGGGGACAGGGGATCAGAGACCCAGTACTTC	CASSAGDRGSETQYF
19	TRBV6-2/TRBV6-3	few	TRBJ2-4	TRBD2	TGTGCCAGCAGTGCCCAGACTAGCGGGACGAGGATCGCCAAAAACATTCAGTACTTC	CASSAQTSGTRIAKNIQYF
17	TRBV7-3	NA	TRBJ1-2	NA	TGTGCCAGCAAAGTTAGGGACGCCGAACCCTCTAACTATGGCTACACCTTC	CASKVRDAEPSNYGYTF
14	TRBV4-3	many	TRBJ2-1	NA	TGCGCCAGCAGCCAAAGCGGAGCCTACAATGAGCAGTTCTTC	CASSQSGAYNEQFF
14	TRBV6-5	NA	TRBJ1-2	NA	TGTGCCAGCAGTCCGGGGGGAGGCCTATATGGCTACACCTTC	CASSPGGGLYGYTF
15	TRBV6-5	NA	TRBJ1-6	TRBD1	TGTGCCAGCAGACACCGACAGGGCGATTTGTCACCCCTCCACTTT	CASRHRQGDLSPLHF